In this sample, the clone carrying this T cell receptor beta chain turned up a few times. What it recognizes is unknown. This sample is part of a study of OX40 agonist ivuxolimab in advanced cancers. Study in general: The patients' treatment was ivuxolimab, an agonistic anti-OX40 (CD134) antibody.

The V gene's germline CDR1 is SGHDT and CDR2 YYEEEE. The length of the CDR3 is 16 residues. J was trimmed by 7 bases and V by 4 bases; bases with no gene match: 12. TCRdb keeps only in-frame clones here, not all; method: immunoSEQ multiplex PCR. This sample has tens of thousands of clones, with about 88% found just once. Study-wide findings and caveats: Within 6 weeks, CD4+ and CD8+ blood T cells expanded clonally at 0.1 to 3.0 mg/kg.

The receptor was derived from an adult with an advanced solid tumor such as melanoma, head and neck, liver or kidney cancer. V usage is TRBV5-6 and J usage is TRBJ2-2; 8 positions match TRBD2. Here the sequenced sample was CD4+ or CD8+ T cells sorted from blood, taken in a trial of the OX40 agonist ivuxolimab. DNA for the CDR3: TGTGCCAGCAGCGATCAGCTAGCCGCGGGAGGCGGGGAGCTGTTTTTT. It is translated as CASSDQLAAGGGELFF.